Given below is one TCR beta chain in context. Germline-derived CDR1 and CDR2 are SGHKS and YYEKEE (reference sequence). After removal of 2 bases from V and 4 bases from J, the junction contained 3 bases not matched to a gene. The CDR3 has 14 amino acids. Profiled with immunoSEQ multiplex PCR; TCRdb holds only in-frame clones, not every one. There are about 250,000 clones in the sample; almost 85% occur only once, and approximately 9.6% lies in the top ten. The sample comes from a study of blood T cell repertoires in COVID-19. This sequence joins TRBV5-5 and TRBJ2-1, with 7 nucleotides matching TRBD2. The TCR sequence derives from a woman aged 45-65 years with acute COVID-19. Source material: PBMCs or T cells enriched from blood (not recorded which). CDR3 loop: CASSFRGEYNEQFF. For the CDR3, the DNA is TGTGCCAGCAGCTTTCGGGGGGAGTACAATGAGCAGTTCTTC.